The entry below describes one TCR beta chain. The antigen is not known. V lost 8 bases, J lost 4 bases, and 13 bases lay in between. This CDR3 spans 12 amino acids. Germline assignment: CDR1 SQVTM and CDR2 ANQGSEA. The data derive from a study of OX40 agonist ivuxolimab in advanced cancers. Study overall: Participants averaged around 60 years of age (range about 23 to 90) and were around 85% male.

Overall study results and limits: Certain nonresponders likewise exhibited a low normalized T-cell clonal expansion. Expanded peripheral T-cell antigen specificity went undetermined.

Clones were sequenced by immunoSEQ multiplex PCR, and TCRdb holds only the in-frame ones, with some missing. The sample lists roughly 70,000 clones, approximately 86% occurring once. The rearrangement links TRBV29-1 to TRBJ2-3; unclear D gene. Sequenced material: CD4+ or CD8+ T cells sorted from blood, taken in a trial of the OX40 agonist ivuxolimab. The TCR was taken from an adult with an advanced solid tumor such as melanoma, head and neck, liver or kidney cancer. CDR3 loop: CSLSDGADTQYF. The DNA for the CDR3 is TGCAGCCTCTCCGATGGTGCAGATACGCAGTATTTT.